Presented here are 3 T cell receptor beta chains from one specimen sequenced in a study of blood T cell repertoires in COVID-19. The data were produced by immunoSEQ multiplex PCR, yet TCRdb's version contains in-frame clones alone and is incomplete. The sample lists 350,000 to 400,000 clones, 89% seen once, with about 3% in the top ten. Source material: peripheral blood. Source of these receptors: a woman aged 30 to 39 with COVID-19, enrolled during active disease.

CDR3 protein: CASSPGTSGYEQYF. The CDR3 DNA is TGTGCCAGCAGTCCAGGGACTAGCGGGTACGAGCAGTACTTC. V is TRBV27 and J is TRBJ2-7; 12 positions agree with TRBD2. The CDR3 has 14 amino acids. V lost 5 bases and J lost 4; bases outside the gene matches: 3. Per germline, CDR1 MNHEY and CDR2 SMNVEV (reference sequence).

This sequence joins TRBV5-4 and TRBJ2-7; 11 positions agree with TRBD2. V was pared by 0 bases and J by 5 bases, with 7 bases of the junction left unmatched. Germline V gene lookup returns CDR1 SGHNT and CDR2 YYREEE (reference sequence). The CDR3 spans 16 residues. The CDR3 nucleotides read TGTGCCAGCAGCTTGGGTACTAGCGGGAGAACTCACGAGCAGTACGTC. Amino acids: CASSLGTSGRTHEQYV.

J is TRBJ2-1 and V is TRBV9; TRBD2 is a possible D gene (6 bases). Per the germline V gene, CDR1 is SGDLS and CDR2 is YYNGEE. The CDR3 contains 16 residues. The ends were cut back, 4 bases at V and 9 bases at J, with 23 bases in the middle. CDR3 region: CASSIDASFRRGEQFF. CDR3 nucleotide sequence: TGTGCCAGCAGCATCGACGCGTCCTTCAGGAGGGGTGAGCAGTTCTTC.